One sample yielded the 8 T cell receptor beta chains listed below, sequenced in a study of shared clonotypes between healthy human individuals. Clones were read by immunoSEQ multiplex PCR, and TCRdb kept only the in-frame ones, dropping some. The sample consists of hundreds of thousands of clones, almost 97% of them appearing once. The source material was naive CD4+ T cells sorted from blood. As to subset: CD45RA+ positively selected. The receptors were sampled from a woman aged 25 to 39 in good health.

V usage is TRBV1 and J usage is TRBJ2-6. TRBV1 is a pseudogene segment. CDR3 length: 17 residues. CDR3 residues: CTSSRPCAQSRANVLTF. The CDR3 region has the DNA TGCACCAGCAGTAGACCTTGTGCACAAAGTCGGGCCAACGTCCTGACTTTC.

The chain combines TRBV7-3 with TRBJ2-1; 8 bases fit TRBD2. V dropped 5 bases and J dropped 5; count of bases not matched to a gene: 14. The length of the CDR3 is 17 residues. CDR1 SGHTA and CDR2 FQGTGA come from the germline V gene. DNA for the CDR3: TGTGCCAGCAGCCTTTCGGGAGGGCAGGCTGGGGACAATGAGCAGTTCTTC. Its protein is CASSLSGGQAGDNEQFF.

The chain couples TRBV7-9 to TRBJ2-5; 8 bases are shared with TRBD1. The DNA end favors TRBJ2-7, so the J call may be wrong. The germline V gene has CDR1 SEHNR and CDR2 FQNEAQ (reference sequence). CDR3 length equals 16 residues. CDR3 DNA sequence: TGTGCCAGCAGCTTGTGGAGGGGACAGGCACCTTACGAGCAGTACTTC. It specifies CASSLWRGQAPYEQYF.

The chain recombines TRBV6-1 with TRBJ1-5; D is unclear. From germline, CDR1 is MNHNS and CDR2 SASEGT. The CDR3 extends over 16 amino acids. V lost 2 bases, J lost 0 bases, and 11 bases lay in between. CDR3 DNA: TGTGCCAGCAGTGAACGACGTTCCCTTAGCAATCAGCCCCAGCATTTT. This encodes CASSERRSLSNQPQHF.

The genes are TRBV6-5 and TRBJ1-1, with D tentatively TRBD1 (5 bases). CDR1 and CDR2 (germline): MNHEY, SVGAGI. CDR3 length: 14 amino acids. Trimming cost V 4 bases and J 4 bases, with 13 bases left between them. The CDR3 DNA reads as TGTGCCAGCAGTTGGGACGGGGCCGGCACTGAAGCTTTCTTT. This sequence encodes CASSWDGAGTEAFF.

The rearrangement joins TRBV29-1 to TRBJ2-6; D gene ambiguous. Germline CDR1 and CDR2: SQVTM and ANQGSEA. V shed 4 bases and J shed 1 base, with 5 bases lying between them. The CDR3 is 13 residues long. The CDR3 DNA reads TGCAGCGTTGTTGCTTCTGGGGCCAACGTCCTGACTTTC. It codes for CSVVASGANVLTF.

This clone occurred once. The chain joins TRBV4-1 to TRBJ2-7; 8 nucleotides line up with TRBD2. The CDR3 contains 14 residues. The V gene end was trimmed by 4 bases and the J gene end by 1 base; junction bases not matched to a gene: 3. CDR1 and CDR2 (germline): MGHRA, YSYEKL. CDR3 coding DNA: TGCGCCAGCAGCCGCTTAGCGGGATCCTACGAGCAGTACTTC. It codes for CASSRLAGSYEQYF.

Only one count was recorded for this clone. V is TRBV19 and J is TRBJ1-2; D is unresolved. Looked up from germline, CDR1 is LNHDA and CDR2 is SQIVND (reference sequence). The V gene lost 0 bases and the J gene lost 6 bases, with 11 bases spanning the gap. This CDR3 comprises 14 residues. This CDR3 reads CASSIEVTENGYTF. DNA for the CDR3: TGTGCCAGTAGTATAGAAGTAACAGAAAATGGCTACACCTTC.